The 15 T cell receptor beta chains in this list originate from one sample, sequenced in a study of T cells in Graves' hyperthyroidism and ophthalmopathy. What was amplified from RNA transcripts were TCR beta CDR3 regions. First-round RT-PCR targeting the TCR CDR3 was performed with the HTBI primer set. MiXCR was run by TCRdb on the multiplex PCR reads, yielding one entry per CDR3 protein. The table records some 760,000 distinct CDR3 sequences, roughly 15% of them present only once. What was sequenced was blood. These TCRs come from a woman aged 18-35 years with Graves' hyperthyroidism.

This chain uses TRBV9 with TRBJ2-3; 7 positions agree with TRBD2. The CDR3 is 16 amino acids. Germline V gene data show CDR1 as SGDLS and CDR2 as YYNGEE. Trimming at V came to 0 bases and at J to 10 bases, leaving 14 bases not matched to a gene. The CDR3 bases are TGTGCCAGCAGCGTAGGGGCGGGAGCCGCTCCCGTGGCGCAGTATTTT. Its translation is CASSVGAGAAPVAQYF.

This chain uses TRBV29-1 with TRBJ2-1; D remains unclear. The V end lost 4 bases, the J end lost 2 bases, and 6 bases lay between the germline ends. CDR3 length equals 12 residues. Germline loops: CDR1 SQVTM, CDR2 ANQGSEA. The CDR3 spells CSVGDTYNEQFF. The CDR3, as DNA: TGCAGCGTTGGGGATACCTACAATGAGCAGTTCTTC.

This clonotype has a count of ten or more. The CDR3 DNA follows: TGTGCCAGCATCTCTTTCGGGGGCGCAGCTACTGAAGCTTTCTTT. It yields the protein CASISFGGAATEAFF. The chain joins TRBV6-1 to TRBJ1-1; maybe TRBD1 (6 bases). Per germline, CDR1 MNHNS and CDR2 SASEGT. This CDR3 has 15 amino acids. V lost 7 bases, J lost 5 bases, and 20 bases lay in between.

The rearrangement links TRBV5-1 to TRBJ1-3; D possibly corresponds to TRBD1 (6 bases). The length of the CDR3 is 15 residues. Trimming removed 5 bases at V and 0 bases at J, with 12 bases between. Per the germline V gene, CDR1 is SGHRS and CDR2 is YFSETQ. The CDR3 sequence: CASRDGTPSGNTIYF. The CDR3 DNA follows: TGCGCCAGCAGGGATGGGACACCCTCTGGAAACACCATATATTTT.

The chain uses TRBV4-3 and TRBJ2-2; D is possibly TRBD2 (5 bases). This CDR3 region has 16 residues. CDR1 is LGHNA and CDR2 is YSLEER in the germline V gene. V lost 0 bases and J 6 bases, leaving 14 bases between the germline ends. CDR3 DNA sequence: TGCGCCAGCAGCCAAGAAGGCCCAGTGGGAGCCGGGGAGCTGTTTTTT. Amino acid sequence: CASSQEGPVGAGELFF.

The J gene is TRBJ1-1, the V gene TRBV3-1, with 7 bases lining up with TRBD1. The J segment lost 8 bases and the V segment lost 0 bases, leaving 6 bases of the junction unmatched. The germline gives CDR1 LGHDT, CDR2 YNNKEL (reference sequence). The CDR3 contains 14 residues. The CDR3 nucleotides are TGTGCCAGCAGCCAAGATGGAGGGGGCAGGGAAGCTTTCTTT. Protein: CASSQDGGGREAFF.

The DNA for the CDR3 is TGTGCCAGCAGGGACAGCGTTCGCTACAATGAGCAGTTCTTC. Amino acids: CASRDSVRYNEQFF. The rearrangement links TRBV7-9 to TRBJ2-1; possible D gene TRBD1, 6 bases. The CDR3 is made up of 14 amino acids. With 6 bases removed from V and 3 bases from J, the gap between germline ends came to 12 bases. The germline CDR1 and CDR2 sequences are SEHNR and FQNEAQ (reference sequence).

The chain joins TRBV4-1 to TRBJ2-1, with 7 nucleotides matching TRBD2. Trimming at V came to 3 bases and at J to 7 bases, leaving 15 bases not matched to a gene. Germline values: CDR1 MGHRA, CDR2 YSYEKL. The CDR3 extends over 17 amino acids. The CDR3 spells CASSQSRGSGQMNEQFF. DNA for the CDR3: TGCGCCAGCAGCCAGTCAAGGGGTAGCGGGCAGATGAATGAGCAGTTCTTC.

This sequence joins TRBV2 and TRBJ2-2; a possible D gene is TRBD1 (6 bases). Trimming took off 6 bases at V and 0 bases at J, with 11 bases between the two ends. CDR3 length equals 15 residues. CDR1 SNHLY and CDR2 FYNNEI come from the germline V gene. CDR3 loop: CASRAQGTNTGELFF. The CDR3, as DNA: TGTGCCAGCAGGGCACAGGGTACGAACACCGGGGAGCTGTTTTTT.

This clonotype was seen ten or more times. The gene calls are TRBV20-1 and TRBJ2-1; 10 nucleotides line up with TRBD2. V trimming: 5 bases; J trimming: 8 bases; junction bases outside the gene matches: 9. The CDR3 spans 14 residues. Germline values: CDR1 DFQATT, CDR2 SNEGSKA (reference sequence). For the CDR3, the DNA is TGCAGTGCTTTGCCGGGACTAGCGATCCATGAGCAGTTCTTC. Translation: CSALPGLAIHEQFF.

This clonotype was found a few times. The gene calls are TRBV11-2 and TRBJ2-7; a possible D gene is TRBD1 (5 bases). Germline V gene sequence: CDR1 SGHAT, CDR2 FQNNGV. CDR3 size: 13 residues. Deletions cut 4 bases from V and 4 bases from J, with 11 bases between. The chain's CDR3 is CASSSRQLYEQYF. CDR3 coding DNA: TGTGCCAGCAGCTCAAGACAGTTATACGAGCAGTACTTC. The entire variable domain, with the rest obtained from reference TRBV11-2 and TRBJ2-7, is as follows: EAGVAQSPRYKIIEKRQSVAFWCNPISGHATLYWYQQILGQGPKLLIQFQNNGVVDDSQLPKDRFSAERLKGVDSTLKIQPAKLEDSAVYLCASSSRQLYEQYFGPGTRLTVT.

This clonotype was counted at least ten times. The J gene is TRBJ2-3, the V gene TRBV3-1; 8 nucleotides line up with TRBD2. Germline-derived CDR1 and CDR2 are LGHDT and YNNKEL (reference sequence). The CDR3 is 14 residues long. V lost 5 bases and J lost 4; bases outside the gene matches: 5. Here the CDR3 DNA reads TGTGCCAGCAGCTCGGGACTAGTTGCAGATACGCAGTATTTT. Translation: CASSSGLVADTQYF.

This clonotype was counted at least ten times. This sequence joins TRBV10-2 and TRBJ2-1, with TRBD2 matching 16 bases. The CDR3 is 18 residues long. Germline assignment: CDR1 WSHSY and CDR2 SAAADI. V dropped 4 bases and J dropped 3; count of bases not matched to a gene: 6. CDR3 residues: CASSGGTSGRAGYNEQFF. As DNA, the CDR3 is TGCGCCAGCAGTGGTGGGACTAGCGGGAGGGCCGGCTACAATGAGCAGTTCTTC.

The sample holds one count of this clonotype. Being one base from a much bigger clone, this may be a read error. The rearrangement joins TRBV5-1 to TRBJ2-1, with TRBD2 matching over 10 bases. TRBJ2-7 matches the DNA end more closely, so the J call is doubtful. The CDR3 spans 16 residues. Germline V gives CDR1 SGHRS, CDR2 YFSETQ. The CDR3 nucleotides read TGCGCCAGCAGCTGGCCCCGAGCGGGAGGGAACAATGAGCAGTACTTC. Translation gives CASSWPRAGGNNEQYF.

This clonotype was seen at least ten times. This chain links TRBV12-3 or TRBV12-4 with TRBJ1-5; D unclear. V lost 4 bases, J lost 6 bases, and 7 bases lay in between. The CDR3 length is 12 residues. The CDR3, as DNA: TGTGCCAGCAGTTCGCTCGGTCAGCCCCAGCATTTT. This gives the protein CASSSLGQPQHF.